Below, 7 T cell receptor beta chains from the same sample are listed, as sequenced in a study of blood T cell repertoires in COVID-19. Generated by immunoSEQ multiplex PCR, the TCRdb table keeps only in-frame clones and is missing some. The sample has some 150,000 clones, about nine tenths seen once. Material: peripheral blood. Receptors were obtained from a woman aged 45-60 years with acute or convalescent COVID-19.

The chain recombines TRBV11-2 with TRBJ1-6, with TRBD1 matching over 8 bases. CDR1 is SGHAT and CDR2 is FQNNGV in the germline V gene. This CDR3 has 15 residues. Trimming cost V 7 bases and J 11 bases; bases outside gene matches: 13. CDR3 nucleotides: TGTGCCAGCACCCTCGACAGGGGCAATGGGACACCCCTCCACTTT. Translation: CASTLDRGNGTPLHF.

This clone has a handful of counts. V usage is TRBV18 and J usage is TRBJ1-6; D is unresolved. The V and J ends lost 4 bases and 8 bases respectively, with 9 bases between them. This CDR3 has 13 residues. The germline V gene has CDR1 KGHSH and CDR2 LQKENI. CDR3 amino acids: CASSRVADSPLHF. The CDR3 DNA follows: TGTGCCAGCTCACGAGTCGCGGATTCACCCCTCCACTTT.

The chain uses TRBV19 and TRBJ2-2; D ambiguous. Trimming took 3 bases from V and 4 from J, leaving 12 bases between them. This CDR3 is built from 15 residues. The germline V gene encodes CDR1 LNHDA and CDR2 SQIVND (reference sequence). CDR3 bases: TGTGCCAGTAGTATTCAGGTTTCTGTCACCGGGGAGCTGTTTTTT. Protein sequence: CASSIQVSVTGELFF.

The chain recombines TRBV14 with TRBJ2-1; 11 bases line up with TRBD2. Germline lookup yields CDR1 SGHDN and CDR2 FVKESK. This CDR3 is 15 amino acids long. The trim removed 2 bases at V and 6 bases at J, leaving 3 bases unmatched. The CDR3 protein is CASSQTSGRFNEQFF. The CDR3 DNA follows: TGTGCCAGCAGCCAAACTAGCGGGAGATTCAATGAGCAGTTCTTC.

The V gene is TRBV11-2, the J gene TRBJ2-5, with 10 bases identical to TRBD1. V lost 1 base to trimming and J lost 1 base; unmatched junction nucleotides: 3. The CDR3 extends over 16 amino acids. Germline CDR1 is SGHAT and CDR2 is FQNNGV. The CDR3 sequence is CASSLGGQGGQETQYF. CDR3 nucleotide sequence: TGTGCCAGCAGCTTAGGAGGACAGGGGGGCCAAGAGACCCAGTACTTC.

The sample holds a few counts of this clone. The chain recombines TRBV10-3 with TRBJ2-1, with 13 bases identical to TRBD2. The V gene's germline CDR1 is ENHRY and CDR2 SYGVKD. Trimming took 4 bases from V and 9 from J; bases not matched to a gene: 6. The CDR3 totals 15 residues. In DNA, the CDR3 is TGTGCCATCAGTGGACTAGCGGGAGGAGTCGGTGAGCAGTTCTTC. It encodes CAISGLAGGVGEQFF.

The chain employs TRBV29-1 and TRBJ1-6; 11 bases line up with TRBD1. Germline CDR1 and CDR2: SQVTM and ANQGSEA. With 8 bases clipped from V and 10 bases from J, the junction kept 7 bases outside the gene matches. The CDR3 is made up of 13 amino acids. CDR3 DNA: TGCAGCATTGGTGGGACAGGGGGATCACCCCTCCACTTT. It specifies CSIGGTGGSPLHF.